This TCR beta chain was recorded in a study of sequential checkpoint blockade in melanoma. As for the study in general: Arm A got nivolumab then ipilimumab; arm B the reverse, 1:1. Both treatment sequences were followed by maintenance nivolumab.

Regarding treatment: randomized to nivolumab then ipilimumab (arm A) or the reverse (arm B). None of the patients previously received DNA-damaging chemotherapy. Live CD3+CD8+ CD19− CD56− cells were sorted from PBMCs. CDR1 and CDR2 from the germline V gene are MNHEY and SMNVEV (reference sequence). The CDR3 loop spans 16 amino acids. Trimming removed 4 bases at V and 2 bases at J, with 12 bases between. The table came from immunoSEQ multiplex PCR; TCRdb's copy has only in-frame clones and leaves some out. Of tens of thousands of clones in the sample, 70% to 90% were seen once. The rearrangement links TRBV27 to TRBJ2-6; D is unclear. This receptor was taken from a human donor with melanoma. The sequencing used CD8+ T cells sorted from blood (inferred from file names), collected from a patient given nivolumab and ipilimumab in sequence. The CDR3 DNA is TGTGCCAGCAGTTCCGAACACTATACTGGGGCCAACGTCCTGACTTTC. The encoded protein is CASSSEHYTGANVLTF.